The 26 T cell receptor beta chains below come from one sample, sequenced in a study of type 1 and type 2 diabetes patients. Genomic DNA was the PCR template. Multiplex PCR with 30 forward and 13 reverse primers amplified the TCR beta CDR3. TCRdb fed the multiplex PCR reads into MiXCR, producing one record per CDR3 protein. The data contain more than 250,000 distinct CDR3 sequences, 40% to 50% of them singletons. Sequencing was done on a sample of peripheral blood mononuclear cells (PBMCs). These receptors were obtained from a man aged 18 to 30 with type 2 diabetes.

Written as DNA, the CDR3 is TGTGCCACCAGCAGAGATCTTGCGAAATTATACGAGCAGTACTTC. The encoded protein is CATSRDLAKLYEQYF. The chain has TRBV15 and TRBJ2-7; D ambiguous. Germline CDR1 is LNHNV and CDR2 is YYDKDF (reference sequence). Trimming removed 0 bases at V and 4 bases at J, with 13 bases between. There are 15 residues in the CDR3. The whole variable domain, filled in from reference TRBV15 and TRBJ2-7, reads DAMVIQNPRYQVTQFGKPVTLSCSQTLNHNVMYWYQQKSSQAPKLLFHYYDKDFNNEADTPDNFQSRRPNTSFCFLDIRSPGLGDTAMYLCATSRDLAKLYEQYFGPGTRLTVT.

This clonotype came up many times. The chain carries TRBV10-1 and TRBJ2-1, with D maybe TRBD2 (6 bases). The CDR3 is made up of 13 amino acids. Trimming pared 6 bases from V and 3 bases from J, leaving 9 bases between. The germline V gene has CDR1 WNHNN and CDR2 SYGVQD (reference sequence). The CDR3 is CASSSGGYNEQFF. The CDR3 DNA follows: TGCGCCAGCAGCTCCGGGGGCTACAATGAGCAGTTCTTC.

In its sample, this clonotype was seen many times. V and J are TRBV10-1 and TRBJ1-1; D gene ambiguous. CDR1 WNHNN and CDR2 SYGVQD come from the germline V gene (reference sequence). This CDR3 region has 13 residues. V lost 4 bases, J lost 5 bases, and 11 bases lay in between. CDR3 nucleotides: TGCGCCAGCAGTGCGGGAGGGTTTACTGAAGCTTTCTTT. It yields the protein CASSAGGFTEAFF.

This rearrangement joins TRBV20-1 to TRBJ1-4, with D unclear. This CDR3 has 13 amino acids. V was trimmed by 3 bases and J by 0 bases, leaving 5 bases between them. Germline V gives CDR1 DFQATT, CDR2 SNEGSKA (reference sequence). CDR3 protein: CSASPATNEKLFF. The CDR3 nucleotides read TGCAGTGCTAGCCCTGCAACTAATGAAAAACTGTTTTTT.

This clonotype was detected a few times. The chain has TRBV28 and TRBJ2-7; 9 bases align to TRBD2. Germline V gene sequence: CDR1 MDHEN, CDR2 SYDVKM. The junction had 7 bases not matched to a gene; V was cut back by 2 bases and J by 2 bases. This CDR3 comprises 16 residues. The CDR3 DNA follows: TGTGCCAGCAGTTTAAGCTCTCTAGCGGGGACCTACGAGCAGTACTTC. Translating gives CASSLSSLAGTYEQYF.

This clonotype was observed a handful of times. The V call is TRBV10-3, the J call TRBJ2-2; D is perhaps TRBD1 (6 bases). The germline gives CDR1 ENHRY, CDR2 SYGVKD. There are 17 residues in the CDR3. V lost 0 bases, J lost 5 bases, and 16 bases lay in between. The CDR3 DNA follows: TGTGCCATCAGTGAGTCGAAACAGGGAGTGTGGACCGGGGAGCTGTTTTTT. It yields the protein CAISESKQGVWTGELFF.

The J gene is TRBJ2-5, the V gene TRBV4-1; TRBD1 might be the D (6 bases). Trimming took off 4 bases at V and 5 bases at J, with 17 bases between the two ends. The germline V gene has CDR1 MGHRA and CDR2 YSYEKL. The CDR3 covers 15 residues. The CDR3 here is CASSPQGRTPETQYF. The DNA of the CDR3 is TGCGCCAGCAGCCCACAGGGAAGGACTCCGGAGACCCAGTACTTC.

About this clonotype itself: One end of the junction does not line up with germline, which may come from a read error. The chain uses TRBV25-1 and TRBJ1-2, with D tentatively TRBD1 (6 bases). This CDR3 region has 16 residues. Germline lookup yields CDR1 MGHDK and CDR2 SYGVNS. CDR3 DNA sequence: TGTGCCAGCAGCGAACTCCTACAGGGTGAAGGGGATGGCCACACCTTC. It is translated as CASSELLQGEGDGHTF.

The J gene is TRBJ2-1, the V gene TRBV10-3; 11 nucleotides match TRBD1. The length of the CDR3 is 16 residues. Germline lookup yields CDR1 ENHRY and CDR2 SYGVKD. V was clipped by 6 bases and J by 5 bases; unmatched bases: 9. The DNA of the CDR3 is TGTGCCATCAGGGCGGACAGGGGGCGACCCAACAATGAGCAGTTCTTC. Its translation: CAIRADRGRPNNEQFF.

This chain connects TRBV19 to TRBJ1-1, with D possibly being TRBD1 (6 bases). V shed 7 bases and J shed 5 bases, with 20 bases lying between them. Germline V gives CDR1 LNHDA, CDR2 SQIVND (reference sequence). The CDR3 runs 15 residues. In DNA form, the CDR3 reads TGTGCCAGTAACGAACAGGGTTCGGGTCAAACTGAAGCTTTCTTT. Amino acids: CASNEQGSGQTEAFF.

As regards this clonotype: Its ends do not fully match the called genes, so a read error is possible. The CDR3 coding sequence is TGTACCACCAGCAGACCAGGGGGTACTTATGGCTACACCTTC. It encodes CTTSRPGGTYGYTF. The chain links TRBV15 to TRBJ1-2; the match to TRBD1 covers 7 bases. Germline loops: CDR1 LNHNV, CDR2 YYDKDF (reference sequence). This CDR3 region has 14 residues.

This clonotype was counted a few times. The V and J genes are TRBV7-2 and TRBJ2-5; 7 bases agree with TRBD2. The J call may be faulty, since TRBJ2-1 better matches the DNA end. The CDR3 extends over 16 amino acids. CDR1 SGHTA and CDR2 FQGNSA come from the germline V gene. The CDR3 spells CASSLLGLVKGNEQFF. The CDR3 DNA follows: TGTGCCAGCAGCTTATTAGGACTAGTGAAGGGCAATGAGCAGTTCTTC.

The chain couples TRBV6-5 to TRBJ1-2; a possible D gene is TRBD1 (5 bases). The CDR3 runs to 11 residues. V lost 5 bases to trimming and J lost 8 bases, with 9 bases between them. Germline CDR1 is MNHEY and CDR2 is SVGAGI. The CDR3 nucleotides read TGTGCCAGCAGTCCAGGGTTGGGCTACACCTTC. It yields the protein CASSPGLGYTF.

Worth noting for this clonotype: A clone one base away is much larger, so this may be a read error. The genes are TRBV15 and TRBJ2-1; D is undetermined. The CDR3 runs to 16 residues. Germline V gives CDR1 LNHNV, CDR2 YYDKDF (reference sequence). The CDR3 nucleotides are TGTGCCACCAGCAGAGGGTCGCGTACCACCTACAATGAGCAGATCTTC. Its protein is CATSRGSRTTYNEQIF.

This clonotype was observed at least ten times. The chain carries TRBV2 and TRBJ2-5; perhaps D is TRBD1 or TRBD2 (6 bases each). V lost 8 bases to trimming and J lost 5 bases, with 15 bases between them. Germline V CDR1 and CDR2: SNHLY, FYNNEI. CDR3 length: 13 amino acids. The CDR3 reads CASLPGGGETQYF. For the CDR3, the DNA is TGTGCCAGCCTGCCCGGAGGGGGGGAGACCCAGTACTTC. The complete variable domain, with remaining parts taken from reference TRBV2 and TRBJ2-5, reads EPEVTQTPSHQVTQMGQEVILRCVPISNHLYFYWYRQILGQKVEFLVSFYNNEISEKSEIFDDQFSVERPDGSNFTLKIRSTKLEDSAMYFCASLPGGGETQYFGPGTRLLVL.

V gene TRBV20-1 combines with J gene TRBJ2-7; 14 bases match TRBD2. CDR1 and CDR2 (germline): DFQATT, SNEGSKA (reference sequence). CDR3 size: 19 residues. Trimming removed 5 bases from V and 7 bases from J; junction bases left unmatched: 22. In nucleotides, the CDR3 is TGCAGTGCTCCGGGACTAGCGGGAGTGTACCATCTCTCTCCCCCTGAGCAGTACTTC. Translation gives CSAPGLAGVYHLSPPEQYF.

The V and J genes are TRBV7-9 and TRBJ1-2; TRBD1 might be the D (5 bases). V lost 4 bases and J lost 4, with 19 bases in between. This CDR3 comprises 16 residues. Germline V gives CDR1 SEHNR, CDR2 FQNEAQ (reference sequence). The CDR3 DNA sequence: TGTGCCAGCAGCTCATTTCAAGGGGATCGCGGCTATGGCTACACCTTC. This codes for CASSSFQGDRGYGYTF.

This clonotype was seen once. Compared with germline, one end of the junction differs, possibly owing to a read error. This sequence joins TRBV20-1 and TRBJ1-1; possible D gene TRBD1, 6 bases. This CDR3 is 13 amino acids long. Germline V CDR1 and CDR2: DFQATT, SNEGSKA (reference sequence). The CDR3 spells CGAPTGLNPEAFF. Here the CDR3 DNA reads TGCGGTGCTCCCACAGGGCTTAACCCTGAAGCTTTCTTT.

This clonotype was picked up many times. The J gene is TRBJ2-6, the V gene TRBV7-3, with a weak D call TRBD1 (6 bases). V shed 5 bases and J shed 3 bases, with 11 bases lying between them. The CDR3 is made up of 15 amino acids. CDR1 SGHTA and CDR2 FQGTGA come from the germline V gene. The CDR3 nucleotides are TGTGCCAGCAGCCTACAGGGCAATGGGGCCAACGTCCTGACTTTC. Translating gives CASSLQGNGANVLTF.

This chain connects TRBV7-3 to TRBJ1-1; a possible D gene is TRBD1 (5 bases). Germline V gives CDR1 SGHTA, CDR2 FQGTGA. The CDR3 has 14 amino acids. V lost 2 bases to trimming and J lost 2 bases, with 9 bases between them. The CDR3 sequence: CASSLDGGNTEAFF. CDR3 coding DNA: TGTGCCAGCAGCTTAGACGGGGGAAACACTGAAGCTTTCTTT.

This clonotype was observed a handful of times. The chain recombines TRBV11-2 with TRBJ2-7; no firm D call. Trimming stripped 5 bases from V and 2 bases from J, with 7 bases between. Germline assignment: CDR1 SGHAT and CDR2 FQNNGV. There are 12 residues in the CDR3. In nucleotides, the CDR3 is TGTGCCAGCAGCCCCCCCGCCTACGAGCAGTACTTC. Translation: CASSPPAYEQYF.

The CDR3, as DNA: TGTGCCAGCAGCTTAGTTTCCAGGGGCCCTACCTACGAGCAGTACTTC. This encodes CASSLVSRGPTYEQYF. The chain couples TRBV7-9 to TRBJ2-7, with D perhaps matching TRBD1 (6 bases). Germline V lookup: CDR1 SEHNR, CDR2 FQNEAQ (reference sequence). There are 16 residues in the CDR3. The V end was cut by 1 base, the J end by 2 bases, with 15 bases between.

This chain links TRBV28 with TRBJ2-7; TRBD1 might be the D (5 bases). This CDR3 region has 14 residues. CDR1 is MDHEN and CDR2 is SYDVKM in the germline V gene. The germline V and J ends were trimmed by 6 bases and 4 bases, with 16 bases remaining between them. This chain's CDR3 is CASSQNPGKYEQYF. DNA of the CDR3: TGTGCCAGCAGCCAAAACCCAGGGAAATACGAGCAGTACTTC.

The gene calls are TRBV4-1 and TRBJ2-3, with TRBD1 matching 7 bases. The CDR3 totals 13 residues. Per germline, CDR1 MGHRA and CDR2 YSYEKL. Unmatched junction bases numbered 8, after V lost 1 base and J lost 13 bases. This CDR3 is CASSQAGTEIKYF. CDR3 DNA: TGCGCCAGCAGCCAAGCCGGGACAGAAATAAAGTATTTT.

The J gene is TRBJ1-5, the V gene TRBV30, with a possible D match to TRBD1 (5 bases). The CDR3 is 14 residues long. Germline assignment: CDR1 GTSNPN and CDR2 SVGIG (reference sequence). Trimming removed 0 bases from V and 5 bases from J, with 11 bases in between. CDR3 loop: CAWSVRGDDQPQHF. CDR3 sequence (DNA): TGTGCCTGGAGTGTGCGGGGGGACGATCAGCCCCAGCATTTT. Combining the CDR3 with reference TRBV30 and TRBJ1-5 gives the whole variable domain SQTIHQWPATLVQPVGSPLSLECTVEGTSNPNLYWYRQAAGRGLQLLFYSVGIGQISSEVPQNLSASRPQDRQFILSSKKLLLSDSGFYLCAWSVRGDDQPQHFGDGTRLSIL.

This chain uses TRBV7-2 with TRBJ2-7, with unresolved D. The CDR3 contains 11 residues. The V gene lost 10 bases and the J gene lost 1 base, with 8 bases spanning the gap. Germline CDR1 SGHTA, CDR2 FQGNSA. The CDR3 sequence is CATAGSYEQYF. The CDR3, as DNA: TGTGCCACCGCCGGTTCCTACGAGCAGTACTTC. The variable domain in full, completed from reference TRBV7-2 and TRBJ2-7, reads GAGVSQSPSNKVTEKGKDVELRCDPISGHTALYWYRQSLGQGLEFLIYFQGNSAPDKSGLPSDRFSAERTGGSVSTLTIQRTQQEDSAVYLCATAGSYEQYFGPGTRLTVT.